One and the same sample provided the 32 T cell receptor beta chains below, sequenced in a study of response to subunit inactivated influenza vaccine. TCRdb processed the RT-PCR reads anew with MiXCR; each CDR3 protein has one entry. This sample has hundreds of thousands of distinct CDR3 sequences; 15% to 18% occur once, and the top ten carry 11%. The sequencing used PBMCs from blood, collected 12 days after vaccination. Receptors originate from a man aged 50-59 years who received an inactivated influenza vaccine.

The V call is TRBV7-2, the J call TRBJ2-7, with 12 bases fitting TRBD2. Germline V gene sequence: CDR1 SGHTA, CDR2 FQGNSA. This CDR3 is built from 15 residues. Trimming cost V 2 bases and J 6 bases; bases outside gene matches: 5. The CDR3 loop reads CASSLLWTSGAEQYF. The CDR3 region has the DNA TGTGCCAGCAGCTTACTTTGGACTAGCGGGGCCGAGCAGTACTTC.

The CDR3 nucleotides read TGCAGTGCTAGAGACGTCAGCGGAGGGAACTACAATGAGCAGTTCTTC. It is translated as CSARDVSGGNYNEQFF. The chain employs TRBV20-1 and TRBJ2-1; the D gene is possibly TRBD2 (6 bases). Germline assignment: CDR1 DFQATT and CDR2 SNEGSKA (reference sequence). Trimming took 0 bases from V and 3 from J, leaving 15 bases between them. CDR3 length equals 16 residues.

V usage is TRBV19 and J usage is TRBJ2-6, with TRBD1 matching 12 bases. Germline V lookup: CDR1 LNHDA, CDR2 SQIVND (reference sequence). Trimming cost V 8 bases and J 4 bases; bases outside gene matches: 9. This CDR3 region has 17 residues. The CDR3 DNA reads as TGTGCCAGTTTTGCCGGGACAGGGGGCGCGGGGGCCAACGTCCTGACTTTC. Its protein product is CASFAGTGGAGANVLTF.

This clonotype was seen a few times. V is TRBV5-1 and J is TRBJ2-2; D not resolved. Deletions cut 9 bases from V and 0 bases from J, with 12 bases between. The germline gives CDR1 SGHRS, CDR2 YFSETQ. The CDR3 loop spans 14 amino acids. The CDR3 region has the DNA TGCGCCACCAGAGGTTCCTCGAACACCGGGGAGCTGTTTTTT. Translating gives CATRGSSNTGELFF. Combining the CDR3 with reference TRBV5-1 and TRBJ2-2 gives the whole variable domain KAGVTQTPRYLIKTRGQQVTLSCSPISGHRSVSWYQQTPGQGLQFLFEYFSETQRNKGNFPGRFSGRQFSNSRSEMNVSTLELGDSALYLCATRGSSNTGELFFGEGSRLTVL.

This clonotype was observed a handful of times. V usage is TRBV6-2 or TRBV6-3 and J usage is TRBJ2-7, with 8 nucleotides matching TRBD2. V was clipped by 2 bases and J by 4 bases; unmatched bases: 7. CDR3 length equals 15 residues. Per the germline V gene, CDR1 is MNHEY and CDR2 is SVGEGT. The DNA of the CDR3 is TGTGCCAGCAGTTACAGGGGACTAGTACCGTACGAGCAGTACTTC. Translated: CASSYRGLVPYEQYF.

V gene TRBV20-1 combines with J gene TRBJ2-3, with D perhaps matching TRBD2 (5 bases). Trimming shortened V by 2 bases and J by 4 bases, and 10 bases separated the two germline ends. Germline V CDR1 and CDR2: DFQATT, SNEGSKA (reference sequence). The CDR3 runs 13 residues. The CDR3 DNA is TGCAGTGCTAGATATCTAGCATCAGATACGCAGTATTTT. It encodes CSARYLASDTQYF.

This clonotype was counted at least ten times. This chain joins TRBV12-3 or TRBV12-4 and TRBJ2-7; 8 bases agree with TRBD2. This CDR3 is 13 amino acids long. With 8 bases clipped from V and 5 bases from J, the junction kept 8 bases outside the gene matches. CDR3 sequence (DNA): TGTGCCAGCTCCAGCGGGAGTTTTAACGAGCAGTACTTC. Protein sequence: CASSSGSFNEQYF.

The CDR3 coding sequence is TGTGCCAGCAGCTTACGTTCTGCAGGGTTCACTGAAGCTTTCTTT. Translation gives CASSLRSAGFTEAFF. The chain combines TRBV7-2 with TRBJ1-1; D is possibly TRBD1 (5 bases). The CDR3 length is 15 residues. CDR1 and CDR2 from the germline V gene are SGHTA and FQGNSA. V was shortened by 2 bases and J by 4 bases, with 14 bases between the two germline ends. Looking up the rest from reference TRBV7-2 and TRBJ1-1 gives the full variable domain: GAGVSQSPSNKVTEKGKDVELRCDPISGHTALYWYRQSLGQGLEFLIYFQGNSAPDKSGLPSDRFSAERTGGSVSTLTIQRTQQEDSAVYLCASSLRSAGFTEAFFGQGTRLTVV.

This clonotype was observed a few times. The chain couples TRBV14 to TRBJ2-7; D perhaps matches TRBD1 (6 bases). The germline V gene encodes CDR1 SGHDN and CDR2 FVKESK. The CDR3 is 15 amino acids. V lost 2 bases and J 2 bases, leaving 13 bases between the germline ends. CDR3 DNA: TGTGCCAGCAGCCAAACCGGGACAACTACCTACGAGCAGTACTTC. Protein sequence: CASSQTGTTTYEQYF.

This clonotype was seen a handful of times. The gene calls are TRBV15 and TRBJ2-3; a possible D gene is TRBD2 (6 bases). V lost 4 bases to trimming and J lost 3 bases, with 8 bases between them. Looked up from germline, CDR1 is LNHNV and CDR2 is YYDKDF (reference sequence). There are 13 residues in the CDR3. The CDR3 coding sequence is TGTGCCACCAGCACGGGACTGACAGATACGCAGTATTTT. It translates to CATSTGLTDTQYF.

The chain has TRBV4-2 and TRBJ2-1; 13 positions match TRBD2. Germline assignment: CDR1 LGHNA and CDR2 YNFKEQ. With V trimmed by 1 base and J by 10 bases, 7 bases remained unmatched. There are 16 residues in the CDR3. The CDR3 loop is CASSQATSGGAREQFF. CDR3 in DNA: TGTGCCAGCAGCCAAGCAACTAGCGGGGGGGCCCGCGAGCAGTTCTTC.

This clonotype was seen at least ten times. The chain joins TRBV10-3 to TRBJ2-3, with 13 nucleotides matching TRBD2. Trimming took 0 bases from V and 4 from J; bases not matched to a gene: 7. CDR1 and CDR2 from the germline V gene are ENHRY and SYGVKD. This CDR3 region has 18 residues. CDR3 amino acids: CAISESRTSGSFADTQYF. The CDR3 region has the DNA TGTGCCATCAGTGAGTCCCGGACTAGCGGGAGTTTCGCAGATACGCAGTATTTT.

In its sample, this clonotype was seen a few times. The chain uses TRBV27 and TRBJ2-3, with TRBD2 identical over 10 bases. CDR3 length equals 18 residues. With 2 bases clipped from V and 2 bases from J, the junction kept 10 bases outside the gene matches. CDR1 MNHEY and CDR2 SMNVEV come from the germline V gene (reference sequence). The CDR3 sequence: CASSLQAGGPWDTDTQYF. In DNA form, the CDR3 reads TGTGCCAGCAGTTTACAAGCGGGAGGGCCCTGGGACACAGATACGCAGTATTTT.

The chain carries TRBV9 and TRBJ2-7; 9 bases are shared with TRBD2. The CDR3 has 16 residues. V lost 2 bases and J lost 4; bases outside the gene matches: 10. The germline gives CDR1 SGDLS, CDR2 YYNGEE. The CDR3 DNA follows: TGTGCCAGCAGCGTGACTAGCGGCGCACGATTTTACGAGCAGTACTTC. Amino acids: CASSVTSGARFYEQYF.

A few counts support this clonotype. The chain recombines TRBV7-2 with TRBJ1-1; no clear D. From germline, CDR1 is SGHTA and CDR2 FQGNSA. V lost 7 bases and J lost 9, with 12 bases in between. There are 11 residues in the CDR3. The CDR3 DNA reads TGTGCCAGCATCAAACAAAGGCAAGCTTTCTTT. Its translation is CASIKQRQAFF.

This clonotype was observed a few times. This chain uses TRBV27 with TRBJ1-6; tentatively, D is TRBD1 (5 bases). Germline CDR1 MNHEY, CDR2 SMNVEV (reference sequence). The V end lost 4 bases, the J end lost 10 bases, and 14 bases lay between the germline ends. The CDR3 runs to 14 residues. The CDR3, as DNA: TGTGCCAGCAGTTCTGGGGTGGGGCAGTCACCCCTCCACTTT. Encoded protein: CASSSGVGQSPLHF.

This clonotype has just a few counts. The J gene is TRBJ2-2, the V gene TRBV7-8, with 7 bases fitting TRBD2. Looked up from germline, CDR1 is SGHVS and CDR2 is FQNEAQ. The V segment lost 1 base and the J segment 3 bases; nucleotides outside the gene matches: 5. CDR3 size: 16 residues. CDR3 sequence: CASSLGPAGHTGELFF. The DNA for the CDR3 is TGTGCCAGCAGCTTAGGTCCAGCGGGACACACCGGGGAGCTGTTTTTT.

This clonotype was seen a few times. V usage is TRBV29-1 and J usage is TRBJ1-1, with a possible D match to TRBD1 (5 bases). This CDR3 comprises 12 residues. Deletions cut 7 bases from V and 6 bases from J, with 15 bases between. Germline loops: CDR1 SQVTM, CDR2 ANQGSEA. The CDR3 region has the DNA TGCAGCGCCGGGACTAGGTCTTCTGAAGCTTTCTTT. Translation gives CSAGTRSSEAFF.

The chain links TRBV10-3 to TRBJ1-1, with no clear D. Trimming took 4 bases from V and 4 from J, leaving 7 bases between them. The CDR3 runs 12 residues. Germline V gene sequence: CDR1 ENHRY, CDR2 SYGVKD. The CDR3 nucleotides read TGTGCCATCAGTGCGAAAGGCACTGAAGCTTTCTTT. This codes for CAISAKGTEAFF.

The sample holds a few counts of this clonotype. This chain's CDR3 is CASSRQTGQETQYF. CDR3 in DNA: TGTGCCAGCAGCCGTCAAACAGGCCAAGAGACCCAGTACTTC. V and J are TRBV7-2 and TRBJ2-5; D is possibly TRBD1 (5 bases). Per germline, CDR1 SGHTA and CDR2 FQGNSA. Trimming cost V 5 bases and J 1 base, with 11 bases left between them. This CDR3 has 14 residues.

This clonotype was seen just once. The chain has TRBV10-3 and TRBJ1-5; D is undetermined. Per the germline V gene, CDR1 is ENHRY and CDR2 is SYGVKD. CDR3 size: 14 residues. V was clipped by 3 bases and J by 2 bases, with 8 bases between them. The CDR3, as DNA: TGTGCCATCAGTGAACGGATTGGCAATCAGCCCCAGCATTTT. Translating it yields CAISERIGNQPQHF.

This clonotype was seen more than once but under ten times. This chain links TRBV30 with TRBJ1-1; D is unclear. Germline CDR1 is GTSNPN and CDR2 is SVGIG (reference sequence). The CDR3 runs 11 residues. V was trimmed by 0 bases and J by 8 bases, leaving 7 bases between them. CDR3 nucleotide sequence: TGTGCCTGGAGTGTAGGTCTGGAAGCTTTCTTT. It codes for CAWSVGLEAFF.

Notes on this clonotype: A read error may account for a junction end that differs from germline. This CDR3 is CSSKSSYEQYF. Written as DNA, the CDR3 is TGTTCCAGTAAGAGCTCCTACGAGCAGTACTTC. The J gene is TRBJ2-7, the V gene TRBV25-1, with D unclear. The CDR3 has 11 residues. Germline CDR1 and CDR2: MGHDK and SYGVNS.

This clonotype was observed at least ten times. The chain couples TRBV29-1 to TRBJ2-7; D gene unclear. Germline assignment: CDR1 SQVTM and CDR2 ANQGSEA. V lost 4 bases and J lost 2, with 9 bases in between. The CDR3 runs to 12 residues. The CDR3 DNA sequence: TGCAGCGTTGCCGGCGCAACCTACGAGCAGTACTTC. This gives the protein CSVAGATYEQYF.

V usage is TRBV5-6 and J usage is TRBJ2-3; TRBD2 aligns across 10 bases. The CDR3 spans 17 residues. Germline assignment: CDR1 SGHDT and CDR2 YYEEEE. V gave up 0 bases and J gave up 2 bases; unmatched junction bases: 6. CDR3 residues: CASSLGIAGGLTDTQYF. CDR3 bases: TGTGCCAGCAGCTTGGGGATAGCGGGAGGCCTCACAGATACGCAGTATTTT.

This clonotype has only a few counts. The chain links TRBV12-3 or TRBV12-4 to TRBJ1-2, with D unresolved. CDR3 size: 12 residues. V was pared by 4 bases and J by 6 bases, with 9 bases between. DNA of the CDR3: TGTGCCAGCAGTTGGTCCTCTAATGGCTACACCTTC. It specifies CASSWSSNGYTF.

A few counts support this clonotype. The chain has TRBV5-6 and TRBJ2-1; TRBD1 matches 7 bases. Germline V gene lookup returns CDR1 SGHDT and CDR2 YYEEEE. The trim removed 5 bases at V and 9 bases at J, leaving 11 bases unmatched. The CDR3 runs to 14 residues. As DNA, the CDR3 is TGTGCCAGCAGGCCGGGACAGATGCTCGGTGAGCAGTTCTTC. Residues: CASRPGQMLGEQFF.

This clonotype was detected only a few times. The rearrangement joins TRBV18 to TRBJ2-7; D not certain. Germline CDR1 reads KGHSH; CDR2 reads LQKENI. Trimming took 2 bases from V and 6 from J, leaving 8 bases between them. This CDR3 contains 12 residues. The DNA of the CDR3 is TGTGCCAGCTCACCAGACCATCTCGAGCAGTACTTC. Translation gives CASSPDHLEQYF.

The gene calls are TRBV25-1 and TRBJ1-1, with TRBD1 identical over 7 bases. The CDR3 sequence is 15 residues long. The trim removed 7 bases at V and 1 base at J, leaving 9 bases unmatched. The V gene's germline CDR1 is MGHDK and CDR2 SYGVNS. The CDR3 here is CASKGWTGQNTEAFF. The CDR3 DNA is TGTGCCAGCAAAGGTTGGACAGGACAGAACACTGAAGCTTTCTTT.

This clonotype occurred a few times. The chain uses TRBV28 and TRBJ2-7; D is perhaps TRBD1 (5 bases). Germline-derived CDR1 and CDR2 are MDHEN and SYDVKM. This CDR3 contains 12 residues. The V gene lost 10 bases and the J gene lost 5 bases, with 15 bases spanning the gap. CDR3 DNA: TGTGCCATAAGGGGCCACCCTAACGAGCAGTACTTC. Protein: CAIRGHPNEQYF.

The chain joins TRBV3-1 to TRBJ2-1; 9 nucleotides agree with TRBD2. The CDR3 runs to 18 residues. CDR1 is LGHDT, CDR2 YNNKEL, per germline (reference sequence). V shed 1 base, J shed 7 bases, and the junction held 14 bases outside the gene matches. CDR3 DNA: TGTGCCAGCAGCCAAGTCCGACGTACTAGCGGGTTTGGGAATGAGCAGTTCTTC. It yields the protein CASSQVRRTSGFGNEQFF.

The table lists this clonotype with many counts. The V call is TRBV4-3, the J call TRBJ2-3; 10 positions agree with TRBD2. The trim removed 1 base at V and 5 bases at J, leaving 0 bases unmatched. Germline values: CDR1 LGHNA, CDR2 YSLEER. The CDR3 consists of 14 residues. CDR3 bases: TGCGCCAGCAGCCAAGGACTAGCGGGAGATACGCAGTATTTT. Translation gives CASSQGLAGDTQYF.